The source of this TCR beta chain is a study of healthy donors' naive CD4 and CD8 T cells. Study-level findings and limits: Alpha and beta chains were sequenced in bulk without pairing. Possible naive T cell homeostatic proliferation bias remained unaddressed. Naive CD4+ and CD8+ cells reportedly differed in usage of most V and J genes. Negatively charged CDR3s marked CD8+ lineage; positively charged CDR3s marked CD4+ lineage.

Each TCR library used around 0.5 ug of total RNA and a linear amplification protocol. One entry per CDR3 protein results from TCRdb running MiXCR on the reads. In the table there are some 190,000 distinct CDR3 sequences, around three quarters of which are singletons. Trimming removed 4 bases at V and 2 bases at J, with 8 bases between. The CDR3 loop spans 12 amino acids. CDR1 is SQVTM, CDR2 ANQGSEA, per germline. About this clonotype itself: Its antigen is undetermined.

The sequence was collected from a pool of human donors in good health; the sample pools cells from several healthy donors. The genes are TRBV29-1 and TRBJ1-2; D is ambiguous. The material sequenced was naive CD4+ and CD8+ T cells sorted from blood, pooled from several donors. CDR3 DNA: TGCAGCGTTGTGCGGGCCAACTATGGCTACACCTTC. Protein product: CSVVRANYGYTF.